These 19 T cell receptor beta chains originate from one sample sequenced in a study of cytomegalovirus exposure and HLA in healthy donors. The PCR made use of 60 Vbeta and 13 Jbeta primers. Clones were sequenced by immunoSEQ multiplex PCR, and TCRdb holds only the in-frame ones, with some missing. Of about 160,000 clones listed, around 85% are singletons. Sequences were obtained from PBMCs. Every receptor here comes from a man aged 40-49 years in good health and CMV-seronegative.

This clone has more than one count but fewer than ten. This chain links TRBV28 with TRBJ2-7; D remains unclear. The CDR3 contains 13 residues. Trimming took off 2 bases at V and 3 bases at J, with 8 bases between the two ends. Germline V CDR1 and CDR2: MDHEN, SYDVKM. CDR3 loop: CASSLLYSYEQYF. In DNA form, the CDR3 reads TGTGCCAGCAGTTTACTCTACAGCTACGAGCAGTACTTC.

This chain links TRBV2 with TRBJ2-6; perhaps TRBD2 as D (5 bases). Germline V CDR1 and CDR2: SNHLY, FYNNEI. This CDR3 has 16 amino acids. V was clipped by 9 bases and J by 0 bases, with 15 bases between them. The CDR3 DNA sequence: TGTGCCAGTCGTGGTCAACGGGGCTCTGGGGCCAACGTCCTGACTTTC. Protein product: CASRGQRGSGANVLTF.

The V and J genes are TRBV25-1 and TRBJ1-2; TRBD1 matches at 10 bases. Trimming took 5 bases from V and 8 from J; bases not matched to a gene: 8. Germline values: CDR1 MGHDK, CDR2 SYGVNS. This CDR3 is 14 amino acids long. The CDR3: CASSPRQGARGYTF. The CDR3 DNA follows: TGTGCCAGCAGTCCAAGACAGGGGGCTAGAGGCTACACCTTC.

This CDR3 is CASSLRWAGYGYTF. CDR3 nucleotides: TGTGCCAGCAGCTTGAGATGGGCTGGGTATGGCTACACCTTC. V is TRBV5-6 and J is TRBJ1-2; D is unclear. This CDR3 has 14 amino acids. V was pared by 1 base and J by 5 bases, with 12 bases between. Germline CDR1 reads SGHDT; CDR2 reads YYEEEE.

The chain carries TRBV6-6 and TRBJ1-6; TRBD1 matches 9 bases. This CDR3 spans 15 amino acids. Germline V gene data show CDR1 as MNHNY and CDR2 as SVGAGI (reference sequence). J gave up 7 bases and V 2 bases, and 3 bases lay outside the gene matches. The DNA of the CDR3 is TGTGCCAGCAGTTACGGACAGGGGAGAAATTCACCCCTCCACTTT. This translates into CASSYGQGRNSPLHF.

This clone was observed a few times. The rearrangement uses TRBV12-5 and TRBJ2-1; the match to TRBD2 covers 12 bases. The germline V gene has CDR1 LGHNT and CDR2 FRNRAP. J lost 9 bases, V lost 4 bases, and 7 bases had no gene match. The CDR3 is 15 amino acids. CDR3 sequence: CASGSLAGGPPEQFF. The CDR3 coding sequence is TGTGCTAGTGGTTCTCTAGCGGGGGGGCCCCCTGAGCAGTTCTTC.

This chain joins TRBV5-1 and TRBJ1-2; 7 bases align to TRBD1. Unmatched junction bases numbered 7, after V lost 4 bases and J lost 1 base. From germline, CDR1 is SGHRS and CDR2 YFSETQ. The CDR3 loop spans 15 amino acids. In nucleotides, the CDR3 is TGCGCCAGCAGCGCGGGGCAGGGGGGTAACTATGGCTACACCTTC. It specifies CASSAGQGGNYGYTF.

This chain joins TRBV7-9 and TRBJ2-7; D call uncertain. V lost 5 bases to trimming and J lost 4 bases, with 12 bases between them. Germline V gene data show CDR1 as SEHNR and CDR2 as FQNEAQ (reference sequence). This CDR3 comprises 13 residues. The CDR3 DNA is TGTGCCAGCAGCCTGACACCGTCATACGAGCAGTACTTC. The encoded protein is CASSLTPSYEQYF.

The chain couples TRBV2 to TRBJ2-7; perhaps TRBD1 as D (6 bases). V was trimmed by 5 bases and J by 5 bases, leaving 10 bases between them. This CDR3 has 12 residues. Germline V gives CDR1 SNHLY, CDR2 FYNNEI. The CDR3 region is CASSWSGDEQYF. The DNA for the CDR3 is TGTGCCAGCAGTTGGTCAGGGGACGAGCAGTACTTC.

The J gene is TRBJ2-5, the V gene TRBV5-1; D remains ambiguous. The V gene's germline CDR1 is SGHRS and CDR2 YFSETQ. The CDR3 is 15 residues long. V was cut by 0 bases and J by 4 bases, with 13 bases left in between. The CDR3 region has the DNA TGCGCCAGCAGCTTGGCCCCGGGTATGGGAGAGACCCAGTACTTC. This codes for CASSLAPGMGETQYF.

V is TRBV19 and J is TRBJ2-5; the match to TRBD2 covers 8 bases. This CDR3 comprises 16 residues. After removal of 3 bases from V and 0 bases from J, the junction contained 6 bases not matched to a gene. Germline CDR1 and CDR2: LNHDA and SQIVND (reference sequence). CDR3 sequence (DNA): TGTGCCAGTAGTATTCCAGCGGGGGCATACCAAGAGACCCAGTACTTC. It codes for CASSIPAGAYQETQYF.

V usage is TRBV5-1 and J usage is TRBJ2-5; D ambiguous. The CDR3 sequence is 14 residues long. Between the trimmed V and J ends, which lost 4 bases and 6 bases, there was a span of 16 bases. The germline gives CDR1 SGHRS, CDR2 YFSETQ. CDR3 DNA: TGCGCCAGCAGCGATAGAGTCACGAAAAAGACCCAGTACTTC. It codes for CASSDRVTKKTQYF. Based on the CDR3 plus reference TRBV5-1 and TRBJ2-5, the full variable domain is KAGVTQTPRYLIKTRGQQVTLSCSPISGHRSVSWYQQTPGQGLQFLFEYFSETQRNKGNFPGRFSGRQFSNSRSEMNVSTLELGDSALYLCASSDRVTKKTQYFGPGTRLLVL.

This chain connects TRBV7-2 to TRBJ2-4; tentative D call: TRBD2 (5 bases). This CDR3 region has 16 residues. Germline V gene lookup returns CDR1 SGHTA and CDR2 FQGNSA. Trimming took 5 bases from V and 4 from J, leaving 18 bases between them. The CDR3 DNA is TGTGCCAGCAGCCGTACTAGATCAACTACGAAAAACATTCAGTACTTC. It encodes CASSRTRSTTKNIQYF.

The CDR3, as DNA: TGTGCTAGTGGTTTGGTTTCTTCCCTTGGCCGCCAAGAGACCCAGTACTTC. It is translated as CASGLVSSLGRQETQYF. The rearrangement uses TRBV12-5 and TRBJ2-5; D unresolved. The CDR3 length is 17 residues. Germline CDR1 reads LGHNT; CDR2 reads FRNRAP. V was shortened by 0 bases and J by 1 base, with 15 bases between the two germline ends. The whole variable domain, remainder taken from reference TRBV12-5 and TRBJ2-5, is DARVTQTPRHKVTEMGQEVTMRCQPILGHNTVFWYRQTMMQGLELLAYFRNRAPLDDSGMPKDRFSAEMPDATLATLKIQPSEPRDSAVYFCASGLVSSLGRQETQYFGPGTRLLVL.

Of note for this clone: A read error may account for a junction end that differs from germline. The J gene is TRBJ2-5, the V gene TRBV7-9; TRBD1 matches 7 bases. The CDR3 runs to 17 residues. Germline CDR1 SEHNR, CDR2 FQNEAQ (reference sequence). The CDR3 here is CSSTHISRDSSKETQYF. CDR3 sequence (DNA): TGTTCCAGCACCCATATATCCCGGGACAGTAGTAAGGAGACCCAGTACTTC. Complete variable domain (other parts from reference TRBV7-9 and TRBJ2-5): DTGVSQNPRHKITKRGQNVTFRCDPISEHNRLYWYRQTLGQGPEFLTYFQNEAQLEKSRLLSDRFSAERPKGSFSTLEIQRTEQGDSAMYLCSSTHISRDSSKETQYFGPGTRLLVL.

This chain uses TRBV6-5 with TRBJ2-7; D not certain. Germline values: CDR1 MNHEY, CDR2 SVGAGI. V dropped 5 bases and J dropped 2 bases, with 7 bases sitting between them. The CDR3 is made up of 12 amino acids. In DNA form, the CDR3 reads TGTGCCAGCAGTCCCGACACCTACGAGCAGTACTTC. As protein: CASSPDTYEQYF.

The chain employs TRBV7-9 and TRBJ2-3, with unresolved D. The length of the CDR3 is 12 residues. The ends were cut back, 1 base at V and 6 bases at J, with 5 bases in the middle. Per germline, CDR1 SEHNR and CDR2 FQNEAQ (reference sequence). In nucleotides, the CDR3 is TGTGCCAGCAGCTTAGACCGGGATACGCAGTATTTT. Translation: CASSLDRDTQYF.

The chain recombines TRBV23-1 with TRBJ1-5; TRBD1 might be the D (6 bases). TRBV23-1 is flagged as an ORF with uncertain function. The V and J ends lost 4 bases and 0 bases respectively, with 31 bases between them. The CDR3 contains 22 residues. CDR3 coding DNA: TGCGCCAGCAGTCGAGTCCCTAACCCGGGACACCGTCTTCCCCGTAGCAATCAGCCCCAGCATTTT. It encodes CASSRVPNPGHRLPRSNQPQHF.

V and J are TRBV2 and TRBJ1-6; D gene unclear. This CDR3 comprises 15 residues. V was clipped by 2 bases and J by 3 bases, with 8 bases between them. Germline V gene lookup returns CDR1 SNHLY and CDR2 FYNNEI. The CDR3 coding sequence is TGTGCCAGCAGTGAAACCGGGAACTATAATTCACCCCTCCACTTT. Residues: CASSETGNYNSPLHF.